A single sample is the source of the 24 T cell receptor beta chains below, sequenced in a study of T cell responses to AZD1222 COVID-19 vaccine. Some clones are missing from TCRdb's copy, which holds only in-frame ones; the method was immunoSEQ multiplex PCR. The repertoire consists of 78,000 or so clones, with around three quarters occurring once and the leading ten covering less than 50%. The sequences come from peripheral blood, collected 28 days after the second AZD1222 dose. The receptors here all came from an adult who received the AZD1222 COVID-19 vaccine.

The chain joins TRBV30 to TRBJ2-3, with 7 bases identical to TRBD1. Per germline, CDR1 GTSNPN and CDR2 SVGIG (reference sequence). The V gene end was trimmed by 0 bases and the J gene end by 6 bases; junction bases not matched to a gene: 9. CDR3 length: 15 amino acids. The CDR3 sequence: CAWSVLKGAGDTQYF. The CDR3 DNA follows: TGTGCCTGGAGTGTACTAAAGGGGGCAGGGGATACGCAGTATTTT.

This chain connects TRBV18 to TRBJ1-5; D perhaps matches TRBD1 (5 bases). CDR1 KGHSH and CDR2 LQKENI come from the germline V gene. V was clipped by 1 base and J by 5 bases, with 15 bases between them. CDR3 length: 16 residues. CDR3 sequence: CASSPQAGTVDQPQHF. The CDR3 DNA is TGTGCCAGCTCACCACAAGCCGGGACGGTGGATCAGCCCCAGCATTTT.

The chain recombines TRBV4-3 with TRBJ2-1; maybe TRBD2 (6 bases). This CDR3 is 16 amino acids long. Germline V gene lookup returns CDR1 LGHNA and CDR2 YSLEER. Trimming took 4 bases from V and 6 from J, leaving 19 bases between them. CDR3 coding DNA: TGCGCCAGCAGCCTCAGACTAGGGAGTGATAGCAATGAGCAGTTCTTC. Protein product: CASSLRLGSDSNEQFF.

The chain is built from TRBV6-5 and TRBJ2-7; 9 positions agree with TRBD1. This CDR3 is built from 14 residues. Trimming removed 8 bases from V and 2 bases from J; junction bases left unmatched: 7. CDR1 is MNHEY, CDR2 SVGAGI, per germline. Here the CDR3 DNA reads TGTGCCAGCGAACCCGGGACAGGGACCTACGAGCAGTACTTC. Encoded protein: CASEPGTGTYEQYF.

The chain employs TRBV6-6 and TRBJ2-2; D unclear. With 0 bases removed from V and 6 bases from J, the gap between germline ends came to 5 bases. Germline CDR1 reads MNHNY; CDR2 reads SVGAGI (reference sequence). This CDR3 spans 13 amino acids. The CDR3 sequence: CASSYSTAGELFF. The CDR3, as DNA: TGTGCCAGCAGTTACTCGACGGCCGGGGAGCTGTTTTTT.

V is TRBV19 and J is TRBJ1-5, with TRBD1 matching 7 bases. Germline V lookup: CDR1 LNHDA, CDR2 SQIVND (reference sequence). The CDR3 length is 15 residues. The junction had 5 bases not matched to a gene; V was cut back by 1 base and J by 5 bases. The CDR3 DNA follows: TGTGCCAGTAGTATAGGGTGGAGGGGGCATCAGCCCCAGCATTTT. Protein: CASSIGWRGHQPQHF.

This chain links TRBV19 with TRBJ1-5; D gene ambiguous. Germline assignment: CDR1 LNHDA and CDR2 SQIVND (reference sequence). CDR3 size: 14 residues. Trimming took 11 bases from V and 0 from J, leaving 14 bases between them. The CDR3 region has the DNA TGTGCCGGCGGTGGAGGGAATAGCAATCAGCCCCAGCATTTT. Protein product: CAGGGGNSNQPQHF.

The chain has TRBV27 and TRBJ2-2; 9 positions agree with TRBD1. Germline V gene sequence: CDR1 MNHEY, CDR2 SMNVEV (reference sequence). Trimming took 5 bases from V and 4 from J; bases not matched to a gene: 8. The CDR3 length is 16 residues. The CDR3 DNA sequence: TGTGCCAGCAGTCCAATAGGGACAGGGCTCACCGGGGAGCTGTTTTTT. Its protein is CASSPIGTGLTGELFF.

The J gene is TRBJ2-5, the V gene TRBV18; D ambiguous. V was clipped by 3 bases and J by 8 bases, with 31 bases between them. Germline lookup yields CDR1 KGHSH and CDR2 LQKENI. This CDR3 has 19 residues. The CDR3 coding sequence is TGTGCCAGCTCACCTCAAGAGGACGGGCCCAGAAATTTGGTTGGTACCCAGTACTTC. Amino acids: CASSPQEDGPRNLVGTQYF.

With regard to this clone: Within the sample, other DNA sequences also encode this same CDR3. The V gene is TRBV3-1 (or the pseudogene TRBV3-2), the J gene TRBJ1-6, with D perhaps matching TRBD1 (5 bases). Germline V gives CDR1 LGHDT, CDR2 YNNKEL (reference sequence). The CDR3 sequence is 14 residues long. The V gene lost 2 bases and the J gene lost 10 bases, with 12 bases spanning the gap. Here the CDR3 DNA reads TGTGCCAGCAGCCAACGGGACCGTGGGTCACCCCTCCACTTT. This sequence encodes CASSQRDRGSPLHF.

The chain links TRBV23-1 to TRBJ2-7; TRBD1 or TRBD2 may be the D gene (5 bases each). TRBV23-1 is designated an ORF whose function remains uncertain. Trimming pared 0 bases from V and 3 bases from J, leaving 24 bases between. The CDR3 covers 19 residues. CDR3 region: CASSQSATSRAPGHYEQYF. For the CDR3, the DNA is TGCGCCAGCAGTCAATCCGCTACCTCCCGGGCTCCGGGGCACTACGAGCAGTACTTC.

This clone was found once. The chain is built from TRBV20-1 and TRBJ2-1; perhaps TRBD1 as D (6 bases). Between the trimmed V and J ends, which lost 5 bases and 9 bases, there was a span of 8 bases. CDR3 length: 10 residues. The germline V gene encodes CDR1 DFQATT and CDR2 SNEGSKA (reference sequence). The CDR3 loop reads CSAEQGEQFF. The CDR3 DNA follows: TGCAGTGCTGAACAGGGTGAGCAGTTCTTC.

The chain links TRBV3-1 (or the pseudogene TRBV3-2) to TRBJ2-3; D is possibly TRBD2 (6 bases). The CDR3 spans 16 residues. Between the trimmed V and J ends, which lost 5 bases and 1 base, there was a span of 16 bases. The germline V gene has CDR1 LGHDT and CDR2 YNNKEL (reference sequence). As DNA, the CDR3 is TGTGCCAGCAGCGCAATGACAAGCGGGCGCACAGATACGCAGTATTTT. Its protein product is CASSAMTSGRTDTQYF.

This clone was seen a single time. The chain recombines TRBV6-5 with TRBJ2-7; TRBD1 matches 7 bases. V dropped 5 bases and J dropped 3; count of bases not matched to a gene: 7. The CDR3 length is 14 residues. Germline CDR1 MNHEY, CDR2 SVGAGI. Written as DNA, the CDR3 is TGTGCCAGCAGTCCCCGGGACAGCAACTACGAGCAGTACTTC. Its protein product is CASSPRDSNYEQYF.

This chain uses TRBV28 with TRBJ2-7; D is possibly TRBD2 (6 bases). The CDR3 has 15 amino acids. Trimming removed 5 bases at V and 1 base at J, with 15 bases between. Germline assignment: CDR1 MDHEN and CDR2 SYDVKM. CDR3 sequence (DNA): TGTGCCAGCAGTCACCTGGGACTCGAATCCTACGAGCAGTACTTC. Translating it yields CASSHLGLESYEQYF.

The rearrangement uses TRBV7-8 and TRBJ1-5; D is unclear. Trimming shortened V by 3 bases and J by 4 bases, and 10 bases separated the two germline ends. The CDR3 is 14 residues long. CDR1 SGHVS and CDR2 FQNEAQ come from the germline V gene. The CDR3 loop reads CASSFLLGNQPQHF. The CDR3 nucleotides read TGTGCCAGCAGCTTCCTCCTTGGGAATCAGCCCCAGCATTTT.

A few counts support this clone. The V and J genes are TRBV13 and TRBJ2-3, with 9 bases identical to TRBD2. CDR3 length: 16 residues. The germline V gene has CDR1 PRHDT and CDR2 FYEKMQ (reference sequence). The trim removed 2 bases at V and 3 bases at J, leaving 6 bases unmatched. CDR3: CASSLKGLARTDTQYF. CDR3 DNA sequence: TGTGCCAGCAGCTTAAAAGGACTAGCGAGAACAGATACGCAGTATTTT. Supplemented by reference TRBV13 and TRBJ2-3, the full variable domain reads AAGVIQSPRHLIKEKRETATLKCYPIPRHDTVYWYQQGPGQDPQFLISFYEKMQSDKGSIPDRFSAQQFSDYHSELNMSSLELGDSALYFCASSLKGLARTDTQYFGPGTRLTVL.

The chain links TRBV30 to TRBJ1-4, with TRBD1 identical over 9 bases. The trim removed 0 bases at V and 13 bases at J, leaving 6 bases unmatched. The CDR3 spans 13 residues. Germline assignment: CDR1 GTSNPN and CDR2 SVGIG (reference sequence). CDR3 in amino acids: CAWSVMDRGRLFF. The CDR3 DNA follows: TGTGCCTGGAGTGTAATGGACAGGGGTAGACTGTTTTTT.

The rearrangement links TRBV30 to TRBJ2-7; possible D gene TRBD1, 6 bases. The length of the CDR3 is 13 residues. Trimming pared 5 bases from V and 6 bases from J, leaving 17 bases between. Germline CDR1 GTSNPN, CDR2 SVGIG (reference sequence). The CDR3 coding sequence is TGTGCCTGGGGTTCTGGACAGTCGGGCGAGCAGTACTTC. Translation: CAWGSGQSGEQYF.

This clone was seen a few times. The V and J genes are TRBV4-3 and TRBJ1-6; D is undetermined. Per the germline V gene, CDR1 is LGHNA and CDR2 is YSLEER. The length of the CDR3 is 15 residues. Trimming took 2 bases from V and 9 from J, leaving 14 bases between them. The DNA for the CDR3 is TGCGCCAGCAGCCAAAGCTCGATGGGATCTTCACCCCTCCACTTT. Translating it yields CASSQSSMGSSPLHF.

This chain connects TRBV7-8 to TRBJ1-2; 8 bases fit TRBD1. Germline CDR1 and CDR2: SGHVS and FQNEAQ. The CDR3 runs to 16 residues. The V and J ends lost 2 bases and 7 bases, in that order; junction bases with no gene match: 12. CDR3 amino acids: CASSLSGQGDVGGYTF. CDR3 coding DNA: TGTGCCAGCAGCTTATCCGGACAGGGCGATGTCGGTGGCTACACCTTC.

J is TRBJ1-1 and V is TRBV7-9; 7 nucleotides match TRBD1. This CDR3 has 13 residues. The trim removed 5 bases at V and 5 bases at J, leaving 5 bases unmatched. Germline assignment: CDR1 SEHNR and CDR2 FQNEAQ (reference sequence). The CDR3 here is CASSPDRVTEAFF. CDR3 DNA: TGTGCCAGCAGCCCAGACAGGGTGACTGAAGCTTTCTTT.

This clone appeared a single time. The gene calls are TRBV6-2 or TRBV6-3 and TRBJ1-3; D ambiguous. Germline CDR1 MNHEY, CDR2 SVGEGT. V lost 5 bases and J lost 1, with 9 bases in between. The CDR3 consists of 14 residues. This CDR3 reads CASSDPGSGNTIYF. CDR3 nucleotides: TGTGCCAGCAGTGACCCTGGATCTGGAAACACCATATATTTT.

This clone appeared a few times. The rearrangement joins TRBV6-5 to TRBJ2-7; D is undetermined. The germline V gene encodes CDR1 MNHEY and CDR2 SVGAGI. The CDR3 contains 16 residues. The V end was cut by 0 bases, the J end by 2 bases, with 14 bases between. For the CDR3, the DNA is TGTGCCAGCAGTTACTCGAGTACGGCACCAGCCTACGAGCAGTACTTC. It encodes CASSYSSTAPAYEQYF.